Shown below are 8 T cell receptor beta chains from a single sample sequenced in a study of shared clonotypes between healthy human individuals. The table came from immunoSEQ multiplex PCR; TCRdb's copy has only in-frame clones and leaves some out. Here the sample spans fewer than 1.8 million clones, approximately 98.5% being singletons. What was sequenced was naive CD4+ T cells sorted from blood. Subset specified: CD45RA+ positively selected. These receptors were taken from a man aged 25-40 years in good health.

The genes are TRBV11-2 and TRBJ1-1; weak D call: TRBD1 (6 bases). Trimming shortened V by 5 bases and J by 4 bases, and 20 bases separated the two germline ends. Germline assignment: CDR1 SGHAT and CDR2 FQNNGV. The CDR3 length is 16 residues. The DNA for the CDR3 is TGTGCCAGCAGCCAAAGGCCGGGTCTAGGGGGCACTGAAGCTTTCTTT. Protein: CASSQRPGLGGTEAFF.

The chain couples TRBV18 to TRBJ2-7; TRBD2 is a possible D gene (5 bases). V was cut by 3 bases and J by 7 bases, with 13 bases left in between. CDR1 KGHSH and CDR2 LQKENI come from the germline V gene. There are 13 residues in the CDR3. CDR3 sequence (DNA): TGTGCCAGCTCACCCGGAGGAGAGGATGAGCAGTACTTC. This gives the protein CASSPGGEDEQYF.

The CDR3 DNA sequence: TGTGCCAGCAGTGATTCCGACAGGGGCCTGTCCTACGAGCAGTACTTC. Translation gives CASSDSDRGLSYEQYF. The genes are TRBV25-1 and TRBJ2-7; 8 bases are shared with TRBD1. Germline V gene sequence: CDR1 MGHDK, CDR2 SYGVNS. The CDR3 length is 16 residues. The V and J ends lost 3 bases and 1 base, in that order; junction bases with no gene match: 8.

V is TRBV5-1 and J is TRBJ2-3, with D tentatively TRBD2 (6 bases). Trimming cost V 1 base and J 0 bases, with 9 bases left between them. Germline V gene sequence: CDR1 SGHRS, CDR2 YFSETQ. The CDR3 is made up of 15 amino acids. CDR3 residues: CASSLNGGSTDTQYF. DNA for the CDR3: TGCGCCAGCAGCTTGAACGGGGGAAGCACAGATACGCAGTATTTT.

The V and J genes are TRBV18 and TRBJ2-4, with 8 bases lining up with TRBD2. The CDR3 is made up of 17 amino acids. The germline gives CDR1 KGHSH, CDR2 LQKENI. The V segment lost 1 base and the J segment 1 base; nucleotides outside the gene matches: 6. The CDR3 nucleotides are TGTGCCAGCTCACCACTTCCGGGACTAGGCGCCAAAAACATTCAGTACTTC. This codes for CASSPLPGLGAKNIQYF.

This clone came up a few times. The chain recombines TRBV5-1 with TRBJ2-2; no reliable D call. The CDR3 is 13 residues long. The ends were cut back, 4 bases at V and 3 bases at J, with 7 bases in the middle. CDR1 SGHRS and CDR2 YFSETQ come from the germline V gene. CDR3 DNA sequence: TGCGCCAGCAGCAATCAAGACACCGGGGAGCTGTTTTTT. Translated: CASSNQDTGELFF.

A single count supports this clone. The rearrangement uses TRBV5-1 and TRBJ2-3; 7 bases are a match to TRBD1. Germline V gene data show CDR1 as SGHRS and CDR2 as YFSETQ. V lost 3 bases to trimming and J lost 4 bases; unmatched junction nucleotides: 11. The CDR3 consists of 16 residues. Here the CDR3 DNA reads TGCGCCAGCAGCTCTACTCGGACAGGAAGCGCAGATACGCAGTATTTT. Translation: CASSSTRTGSADTQYF.

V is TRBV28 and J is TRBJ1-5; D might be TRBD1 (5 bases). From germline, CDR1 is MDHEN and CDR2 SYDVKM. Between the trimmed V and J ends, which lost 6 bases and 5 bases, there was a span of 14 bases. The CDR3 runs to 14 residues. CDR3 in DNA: TGTGCCAGCAGGTCCGGAACGGGGGATCAGCCCCAGCATTTT. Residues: CASRSGTGDQPQHF. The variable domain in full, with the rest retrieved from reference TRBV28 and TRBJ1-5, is DVKVTQSSRYLVKRTGEKVFLECVQDMDHENMFWYRQDPGLGLRLIYFSYDVKMKEKGDIPEGYSVSREKKERFSLILESASTNQTSMYLCASRSGTGDQPQHFGDGTRLSIL.